These T cell receptor beta chains were read from a single sample in a study of long-term antiretroviral therapy in people with HIV. Sequencing was performed with immunoSEQ multiplex PCR; in TCRdb, only in-frame clones are kept and a portion is missing. The sample holds 26,000 or so clones; around 83% are singletons and the top ten take roughly 3.5%. Sequenced material: unsorted PBMCs, taken 1.9 years after starting antiretroviral therapy. All receptors derive from a woman aged 25 to 45 with HIV. Each CDR3 is given with its conserved first and last residue. Each record gives: V gene, J gene, clone size, D gene, CDR3 protein, CDR3 DNA. A D gene is named only where the DNA matches it firmly. Size is stated for part of the rows, as once, few or many counts, or as a class when the clone is expanded.

TRBV7-3	TRBJ1-2	few	.	CASSLGGSQRYTF	TGTGCCAGCAGCTTAGGAGGGTCGCAACGCTACACCTTC
TRBV29-1	TRBJ2-7	.	TRBD1	CSVILSGGESSYEQYF	TGCAGCGTGATCCTATCAGGGGGTGAGAGCTCCTACGAGCAGTACTTC
TRBV7-9	TRBJ2-1	.	TRBD2	CASSLTSGAYNEQFF	TGTGCCAGCAGCTTGACTAGCGGGGCCTACAATGAGCAGTTCTTC
TRBV7-2	TRBJ2-1	.	TRBD1	CASKTGQGFSEQFF	TGTGCCAGCAAAACGGGACAGGGATTCAGTGAGCAGTTCTTC
TRBV7-6	TRBJ2-2	.	TRBD1	CASSLQGAGLFF	TGTGCCAGCAGCCTACAGGGGGCAGGACTGTTTTTT
TRBV9	TRBJ1-2	.	.	CASSATLSGSYGYTF	TGTGCCAGCAGCGCAACCCTCTCCGGGAGCTATGGCTACACCTTC
TRBV6-6	TRBJ1-1	.	.	CASSYYEGEAFF	TGTGCCAGCAGTTATTATGAGGGTGAAGCTTTCTTT
TRBV7-6	TRBJ1-1	.	TRBD1	CASSLEFRDREDTEAFF	TGTGCCAGCAGCTTAGAATTCCGCGACAGGGAAGACACTGAAGCTTTCTTT
TRBV6-5	TRBJ1-2	once	TRBD1	CASSYGDRNGYTF	TGTGCCAGCAGTTATGGGGACAGGAATGGCTACACCTTC
TRBV19	TRBJ1-6	.	.	CASSTGGNTSPLHF	TGTGCCAGTAGTACCGGGGGGAATACTTCACCCCTCCACTTT
TRBV2	TRBJ1-4	.	.	CASRAGPGEKLFF	TGTGCCAGCAGGGCGGGACCGGGGGAAAAACTGTTTTTT
TRBV6-1	TRBJ2-3	.	.	CASSDSTDTQYF	TGTGCCAGCAGTGACAGCACAGATACGCAGTATTTT
TRBV28	TRBJ1-4	.	.	CASSLVRGKLFF	TGTGCCAGCAGTTTGGTACGAGGAAAACTGTTTTTT
TRBV2	TRBJ1-3	.	.	CARNRPDGNTIYF	TGTGCCAGGAACCGACCTGATGGAAACACCATATATTTT
TRBV5-1	TRBJ2-3	.	TRBD2	CASSSTAGGRADTQYF	TGCGCCAGCAGCTCAACAGCGGGGGGCCGGGCAGATACGCAGTATTTT
TRBV12-5	TRBJ1-3	.	.	CASGLDPPNLALENTIYF	TGTGCTAGTGGCCTTGACCCACCGAATCTGGCACTGGAAAACACCATATATTTT
TRBV6-1	TRBJ1-2	.	.	CASKEIYGYTF	TGTGCCAGCAAGGAGATCTATGGCTACACCTTC
TRBV19	TRBJ1-2	.	.	CASSIVPRGDHRGYTF	TGTGCCAGTAGTATTGTGCCGAGGGGGGACCATAGAGGCTACACCTTC
TRBV14	TRBJ1-3	.	.	CASSQEVRKAYSGNTIYF	TGTGCCAGCAGCCAAGAGGTCCGGAAGGCTTACTCTGGAAACACCATATATTTT
TRBV27	TRBJ1-5	.	TRBD1	CASSLSIGGSQPQHF	TGTGCCAGCAGTTTATCGATAGGGGGCAGTCAGCCCCAGCATTTT